These 32 T cell receptor beta chains came from one sample sequenced in a study of blood T cell repertoires in COVID-19. TCRdb's copy holds only in-frame clones and misses some; the assay was immunoSEQ multiplex PCR. The table lists fewer than 60,000 clones, roughly four fifths of them singletons. Sequenced sample: peripheral blood. The receptors were sampled from a man in his 60s with COVID-19, enrolled during active disease.

This chain uses TRBV5-1 with TRBJ1-1, with unresolved D. The CDR3 runs 15 residues. V gave up 0 bases and J gave up 2 bases, with 11 bases separating them. Germline CDR1 SGHRS, CDR2 YFSETQ. The CDR3 reads CASSLDGRTNTEAFF. CDR3 DNA sequence: TGCGCCAGCAGCTTGGACGGGAGGACTAACACTGAAGCTTTCTTT.

The V gene is TRBV19, the J gene TRBJ1-5; a possible D gene is TRBD1 (6 bases). CDR1 and CDR2 from the germline V gene are LNHDA and SQIVND (reference sequence). The length of the CDR3 is 16 residues. The ends were cut back, 1 base at V and 3 bases at J, with 13 bases in the middle. The CDR3: CASSIGTQGNNQPQHF. The CDR3 DNA sequence: TGTGCCAGTAGTATAGGAACACAGGGAAACAATCAGCCCCAGCATTTT. Full variable domain (rest looked up from reference TRBV19 and TRBJ1-5): DGGITQSPKYLFRKEGQNVTLSCEQNLNHDAMYWYRQDPGQGLRLIYYSQIVNDFQKGDIAEGYSVSREKKESFPLTVTSAQKNPTAFYLCASSIGTQGNNQPQHFGDGTRLSIL.

This clone was counted only a few times. The chain joins TRBV7-2 to TRBJ2-7; 9 bases map to TRBD2. With 2 bases clipped from V and 0 bases from J, the junction kept 8 bases outside the gene matches. CDR1 SGHTA and CDR2 FQGNSA come from the germline V gene. There are 17 residues in the CDR3. Here the CDR3 DNA reads TGTGCCAGCAGCTTAAAAGTTAGCGGGGGAACCTCCTACGAGCAGTACTTC. Protein sequence: CASSLKVSGGTSYEQYF.

The CDR3 DNA reads as TGTGCCAGCAGCCAAGTAGGTAGGGAGGGAAACATTCAGTACTTC. It specifies CASSQVGREGNIQYF. The J gene is TRBJ2-4, the V gene TRBV3-1 (or the pseudogene TRBV3-2); 7 bases align to TRBD2. The CDR3 runs 15 residues. V trimming: 1 base; J trimming: 6 bases; junction bases outside the gene matches: 6. Germline V gives CDR1 LGHDT, CDR2 YNNKEL (reference sequence).

V and J are TRBV7-2 and TRBJ2-3; 8 bases agree with TRBD2. V lost 3 bases, J lost 4 bases, and 3 bases stayed unmatched. Germline CDR1 and CDR2: SGHTA and FQGNSA. The CDR3 sequence is 14 residues long. CDR3 nucleotide sequence: TGTGCCAGCAGCTTCGCGGGGGGCCCAGATACGCAGTATTTT. It translates to CASSFAGGPDTQYF.

The chain carries TRBV9 and TRBJ2-1; a possible D gene is TRBD1 (6 bases). The germline CDR1 and CDR2 sequences are SGDLS and YYNGEE. This CDR3 comprises 16 residues. The V and J ends lost 3 bases and 6 bases respectively, with 19 bases between them. In nucleotides, the CDR3 is TGTGCCAGCAGCGCGAGCCGACAGGAGATAATCAATGAGCAGTTCTTC. This encodes CASSASRQEIINEQFF.

This sequence joins TRBV6-5 and TRBJ2-7, with 9 bases fitting TRBD1. The CDR3 totals 15 residues. V lost 6 bases and J lost 0; bases outside the gene matches: 6. The germline V gene encodes CDR1 MNHEY and CDR2 SVGAGI. The CDR3 DNA reads TGTGCCAGCAGGAAAGACAGGGGGGCCTCCTACGAGCAGTACTTC. This translates into CASRKDRGASYEQYF.

In this sample, this clone turned up a few times. The J gene is TRBJ2-7, the V gene TRBV18; D gene unclear. The germline V gene encodes CDR1 KGHSH and CDR2 LQKENI. Deletions cut 3 bases from V and 3 bases from J, with 6 bases between. This CDR3 comprises 12 residues. The CDR3 DNA follows: TGTGCCAGCTCACCTGCAGACTACGAGCAGTACTTC. Translated, it gives CASSPADYEQYF. The whole variable domain, filled in from reference TRBV18 and TRBJ2-7, reads NAGVMQNPRHLVRRRGQEARLRCSPMKGHSHVYWYRQLPEEGLKFMVYLQKENIIDESGMPKERFSAEFPKEGPSILRIQQVVRGDSAAYFCASSPADYEQYFGPGTRLTVT.

V is TRBV27 and J is TRBJ2-1; the D is unclear. This CDR3 contains 12 residues. In germline, CDR1 is MNHEY, CDR2 SMNVEV (reference sequence). V was clipped by 1 base and J by 9 bases, with 7 bases between them. CDR3 residues: CASSLFRGEQFF. As DNA, the CDR3 is TGTGCCAGCAGTTTATTCAGAGGTGAGCAGTTCTTC.

This sequence joins TRBV25-1 and TRBJ2-7; D gene uncertain. The V end lost 4 bases, the J end lost 0 bases, and 7 bases lay between the germline ends. The CDR3 is 13 residues long. Per the germline V gene, CDR1 is MGHDK and CDR2 is SYGVNS. CDR3 protein: CASSATISYEQYF. The CDR3 coding sequence is TGTGCCAGCAGTGCTACCATCTCCTACGAGCAGTACTTC.

CDR3 DNA: TGTGCCAGCATTATGGCCTTTGGGGCGAATGAGCAGTTCTTC. It codes for CASIMAFGANEQFF. The genes are TRBV2 and TRBJ2-1; perhaps TRBD1 as D (5 bases). CDR1 is SNHLY, CDR2 FYNNEI, per germline. Trimming pared 7 bases from V and 7 bases from J, leaving 17 bases between. The CDR3 totals 14 residues.

The CDR3 region is CAWRPAGPHPSTTGEQYF. CDR3 in DNA: TGTGCCTGGAGACCAGCGGGTCCCCACCCCTCTACTACGGGGGAGCAGTACTTC. The chain recombines TRBV30 with TRBJ2-7, with D maybe TRBD2 (6 bases). The CDR3 has 18 residues. The V end lost 3 bases, the J end lost 7 bases, and 31 bases lay between the germline ends. CDR1 and CDR2 from the germline V gene are GTSNPN and SVGIG (reference sequence).

This clone was seen a handful of times. CDR3 amino acids: CASSADRGSTDTQYF. The DNA for the CDR3 is TGTGCCAGCAGCGCAGACAGGGGGAGTACAGATACGCAGTATTTT. V gene TRBV7-3 combines with J gene TRBJ2-3; 9 nucleotides line up with TRBD1. Germline V gene data show CDR1 as SGHTA and CDR2 as FQGTGA. V gave up 5 bases and J gave up 3 bases; unmatched junction bases: 6. The CDR3 is 15 residues long.

The genes are TRBV7-2 and TRBJ2-3, with TRBD1 matching 7 bases. V dropped 1 base and J dropped 0; count of bases not matched to a gene: 10. The germline V gene has CDR1 SGHTA and CDR2 FQGNSA. This CDR3 region has 18 residues. CDR3 region: CASSLDQGGTASTDTQYF. CDR3 DNA: TGTGCCAGCAGCTTAGATCAGGGTGGGACAGCTAGCACAGATACGCAGTATTTT. The whole variable domain, remainder taken from reference TRBV7-2 and TRBJ2-3, is GAGVSQSPSNKVTEKGKDVELRCDPISGHTALYWYRQSLGQGLEFLIYFQGNSAPDKSGLPSDRFSAERTGGSVSTLTIQRTQQEDSAVYLCASSLDQGGTASTDTQYFGPGTRLTVL.

V and J are TRBV11-3 and TRBJ1-6, with D perhaps TRBD1 (6 bases). Trimming left V 5 bases short and J 8 bases short, with 16 bases between. CDR1 and CDR2 from the germline V gene are SGHNT and YENEEA. The CDR3 extends over 15 amino acids. The CDR3 sequence is CASSPQGGTDSPLHF. CDR3 nucleotides: TGTGCCAGCAGCCCTCAAGGGGGAACGGATTCACCCCTCCACTTT.

This clone was observed a handful of times. V usage is TRBV19 and J usage is TRBJ1-5; 8 bases align to TRBD1. V was clipped by 4 bases and J by 1 base; unmatched bases: 12. The CDR3 runs to 18 residues. Germline loops: CDR1 LNHDA, CDR2 SQIVND (reference sequence). CDR3 region: CASSRWAGGAKSNQPQHF. Here the CDR3 DNA reads TGTGCCAGTAGTAGGTGGGCAGGGGGCGCGAAGAGCAATCAGCCCCAGCATTTT.

This clone was observed a few times. This chain uses TRBV2 with TRBJ1-6; D is uncertain. This CDR3 is built from 15 residues. CDR1 and CDR2 (germline): SNHLY, FYNNEI. V was cut by 2 bases and J by 8 bases, with 13 bases left in between. CDR3 region: CASSERDQRDSPLHF. Written as DNA, the CDR3 is TGTGCCAGCAGTGAACGTGATCAACGGGATTCACCCCTCCACTTT.

This clone was found once. The CDR3 DNA is TGTGCCAGCAGCTTGGCTTCTTTGCGGGGACGGGAACTGTTTTTT. Translating it yields CASSLASLRGRELFF. V is TRBV5-6 and J is TRBJ1-4; perhaps TRBD1 as D (5 bases). Trimming pared 0 bases from V and 12 bases from J, leaving 18 bases between. This CDR3 spans 15 amino acids. Germline CDR1 and CDR2: SGHDT and YYEEEE.

The chain joins TRBV4-1 to TRBJ2-1; a possible D gene is TRBD1 (6 bases). The CDR3 spans 16 residues. Trimming cost V 3 bases and J 8 bases, with 20 bases left between them. Per the germline V gene, CDR1 is MGHRA and CDR2 is YSYEKL. The CDR3 coding sequence is TGCGCCAGCAGCCAGACCGGGACATCTTTAGGGGATGAGCAGTTCTTC. It encodes CASSQTGTSLGDEQFF.

The chain has TRBV7-3 and TRBJ2-3; D not resolved. The CDR3 has 14 amino acids. In germline, CDR1 is SGHTA, CDR2 FQGTGA. The V end lost 5 bases, the J end lost 6 bases, and 15 bases lay between the germline ends. CDR3 nucleotides: TGTGCCAGCAGCCTAAGGGCAGGATCTGATACGCAGTATTTT. Protein product: CASSLRAGSDTQYF.

The V call is TRBV7-3, the J call TRBJ2-2; TRBD2 agrees at 10 bases. CDR1 is SGHTA, CDR2 FQGTGA, per germline. J gave up 6 bases and V 2 bases, and 3 bases lay outside the gene matches. This CDR3 is built from 15 residues. The CDR3 DNA sequence: TGTGCCAGCAGCTTATTAGCGGGAGGCCCCGGGGAGCTGTTTTTT. Its translation: CASSLLAGGPGELFF. Combining the CDR3 with reference TRBV7-3 and TRBJ2-2 gives the whole variable domain GAGVSQTPSNKVTEKGKYVELRCDPISGHTALYWYRQSLGQGPEFLIYFQGTGAADDSGLPNDRFFAVRPEGSVSTLKIQRTERGDSAVYLCASSLLAGGPGELFFGEGSRLTVL.

The chain has TRBV18 and TRBJ1-5, with D possibly TRBD1 on 5 matching bases. From germline, CDR1 is KGHSH and CDR2 LQKENI. Trimming left V 3 bases short and J 6 bases short, with 9 bases between. CDR3 size: 13 residues. CDR3 protein: CASSPLQGQPQHF. The CDR3 DNA sequence: TGTGCCAGCTCACCCCTCCAGGGTCAGCCCCAGCATTTT.

The rearrangement joins TRBV12-3 or TRBV12-4 to TRBJ1-1; D not certain. Trimming stripped 3 bases from V and 7 bases from J, with 9 bases between. The CDR3 sequence is 12 residues long. The CDR3 sequence is CASSFPPLEAFF. CDR3 sequence (DNA): TGTGCCAGCAGTTTCCCCCCCCTTGAAGCTTTCTTT.

The chain employs TRBV27 and TRBJ2-2, with 10 bases that match TRBD2. The length of the CDR3 is 19 residues. Germline V gene data show CDR1 as MNHEY and CDR2 as SMNVEV (reference sequence). The V and J ends lost 1 base and 3 bases, in that order; junction bases with no gene match: 11. CDR3 nucleotide sequence: TGTGCCAGCAGTTTATATAGCGGGAGGCTTGTTTTGGACACCGGGGAGCTGTTTTTT. Protein: CASSLYSGRLVLDTGELFF.

The J gene is TRBJ1-6, the V gene TRBV19; 10 nucleotides line up with TRBD1. The CDR3 loop spans 15 amino acids. Losses at the gene ends were 4 bases for V and 7 bases for J; bases not matched to a gene: 4. CDR1 is LNHDA and CDR2 is SQIVND in the germline V gene (reference sequence). CDR3 DNA sequence: TGTGCCAGTAGTACAAAGACAGGGGGCAATTCACCCCTCCACTTT. Translating it yields CASSTKTGGNSPLHF.

The chain couples TRBV11-3 to TRBJ2-5, with a weak D call TRBD2 (6 bases). The germline CDR1 and CDR2 sequences are SGHNT and YENEEA. V lost 1 base to trimming and J lost 4 bases, with 16 bases between them. The CDR3 spans 16 residues. The CDR3 DNA reads as TGTGCCAGCAGCTTAGGATCCGGCGGGGAGATAGAGACCCAGTACTTC. Translating it yields CASSLGSGGEIETQYF.

The gene calls are TRBV5-1 and TRBJ1-1; TRBD1 matches 7 bases. With 2 bases clipped from V and 4 bases from J, the junction kept 8 bases outside the gene matches. Germline CDR1 reads SGHRS; CDR2 reads YFSETQ. CDR3 size: 15 residues. The CDR3 DNA reads TGCGCCAGCAGCTTACCCCGACAGGGAGGCACTGAAGCTTTCTTT. It encodes CASSLPRQGGTEAFF.

The rearrangement joins TRBV2 to TRBJ1-2; D unclear. The CDR3 has 13 residues. Germline CDR1 is SNHLY and CDR2 is FYNNEI. V gave up 7 bases and J gave up 0 bases, with 9 bases separating them. The CDR3 region is CASKRASNYGYTF. As DNA, the CDR3 is TGTGCCAGCAAGCGGGCCTCTAACTATGGCTACACCTTC.

This chain joins TRBV7-9 and TRBJ1-6, with TRBD1 identical over 7 bases. Per germline, CDR1 SEHNR and CDR2 FQNEAQ (reference sequence). Trimming at V came to 3 bases and at J to 7 bases, leaving 9 bases not matched to a gene. The CDR3 is made up of 16 amino acids. CDR3 region: CASSFDLGTANSPLHF. CDR3 nucleotide sequence: TGTGCCAGCAGCTTTGATTTGGGGACAGCCAATTCACCCCTCCACTTT.

This clone came up a few times. This chain connects TRBV27 to TRBJ1-4; 7 nucleotides match TRBD1. Germline V CDR1 and CDR2: MNHEY, SMNVEV (reference sequence). This CDR3 contains 16 residues. Losses at the gene ends were 3 bases for V and 0 bases for J; bases not matched to a gene: 4. CDR3 residues: CASSLGQQPTNEKLFF. The CDR3 coding sequence is TGTGCCAGCAGTTTGGGACAGCAACCAACTAATGAAAAACTGTTTTTT. Supplemented by reference TRBV27 and TRBJ1-4, the full variable domain reads EAQVTQNPRYLITVTGKKLTVTCSQNMNHEYMSWYRQDPGLGLRQIYYSMNVEVTDKGDVPEGYKVSRKEKRNFPLILESPSPNQTSLYFCASSLGQQPTNEKLFFGSGTQLSVL.

J is TRBJ1-5 and V is TRBV19; D possibly corresponds to TRBD1 (5 bases). The CDR3 runs to 15 residues. Germline CDR1 LNHDA, CDR2 SQIVND (reference sequence). The V and J ends lost 6 bases and 3 bases respectively, with 15 bases between them. The CDR3 region has the DNA TGTGCCAGTAGACAGGACCGCAGCATCAATCAGCCCCAGCATTTT. It codes for CASRQDRSINQPQHF.

The gene calls are TRBV18 and TRBJ2-7; 8 bases are a match to TRBD1. This CDR3 is 15 amino acids long. The ends lost 3 bases at V and 5 bases at J; junction bases unmatched: 9. CDR1 is KGHSH, CDR2 LQKENI, per germline. The CDR3 reads CASSPPGQGRNEQYF. The CDR3 nucleotides are TGTGCCAGCTCACCCCCCGGACAGGGACGAAACGAGCAGTACTTC.